Here is one T cell receptor beta chain with its context. These data are taken from a study of blood T cell repertoires in COVID-19. Study details: The samples span acute and convalescent COVID-19 from the United States, Italy and Spain. Sources were T cells, B-cell-depleted T cells, or PBMCs; the material itself was cDNA or gDNA.

Per germline, CDR1 SGHRS and CDR2 YFSETQ. The V gene lost 0 bases and the J gene lost 5 bases, with 14 bases spanning the gap. This CDR3 spans 15 amino acids. Original handling: Estimates of nucleated cell counts were drawn from the amplification of reference gene primers. Profiling relied on immunoSEQ multiplex PCR, and the TCRdb table lists in-frame clones only, not all of them. V, J and clone size are taken as reported in that table, and D and trimming were inferred from the DNA itself. This sample has just under 85,000 clones; about 83% occur once, and the top ten carry about a sixth. This clonotype was obtained from an older woman with acute or convalescent COVID-19. The specimen sequenced was peripheral blood. V usage is TRBV5-1 and J usage is TRBJ1-1; possible D gene TRBD1, 6 bases. The CDR3 sequence is CASSLAQGLGTEAFF. CDR3 sequence (DNA): TGCGCCAGCAGCTTGGCGCAGGGGTTGGGGACTGAAGCTTTCTTT.